This T cell receptor (beta chain) was sequenced during a study of cytomegalovirus exposure and HLA in healthy donors. The PCR ran on 60 Vbeta and 13 Jbeta primers. Sequencing used immunoSEQ multiplex PCR; TCRdb keeps in-frame clones, though not all of them. The table lists roughly 130,000 clones, roughly 63% of them singletons. Germline-derived CDR1 and CDR2 are LGHNA and YSLEER. The CDR3 is made up of 13 amino acids. Trimming took 4 bases from V and 3 from J; bases not matched to a gene: 2. Sequencing was carried out using PBMCs. This sequence originates from a young man in good health and CMV-seropositive. The chain recombines TRBV4-3 with TRBJ2-5, with 7 positions matching TRBD2. CDR3 in DNA: TGCGCCAGCAGCCGTCTAGCGGAAGAGACCCAGTACTTC. Its translation: CASSRLAEETQYF.